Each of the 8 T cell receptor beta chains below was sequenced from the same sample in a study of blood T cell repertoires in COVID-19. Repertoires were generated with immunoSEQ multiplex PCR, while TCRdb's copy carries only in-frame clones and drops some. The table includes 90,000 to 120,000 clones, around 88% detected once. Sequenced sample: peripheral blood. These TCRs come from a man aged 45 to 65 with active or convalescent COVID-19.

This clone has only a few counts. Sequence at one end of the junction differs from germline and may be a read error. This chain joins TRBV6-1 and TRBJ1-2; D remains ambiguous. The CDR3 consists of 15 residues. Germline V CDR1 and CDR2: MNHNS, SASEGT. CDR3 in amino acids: CASSEGVLALEDVSF. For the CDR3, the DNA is TGTGCCAGCAGTGAAGGGGTTTTGGCGCTGGAGGATGTTTCGTTC.

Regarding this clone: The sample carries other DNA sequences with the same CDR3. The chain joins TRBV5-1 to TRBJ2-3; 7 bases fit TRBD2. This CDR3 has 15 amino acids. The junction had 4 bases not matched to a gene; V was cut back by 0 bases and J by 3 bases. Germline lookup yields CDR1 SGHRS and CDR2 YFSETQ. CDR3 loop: CASSLVAGRTDTQYF. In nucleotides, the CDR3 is TGCGCCAGCAGCTTGGTAGCGGGCAGAACAGATACGCAGTATTTT.

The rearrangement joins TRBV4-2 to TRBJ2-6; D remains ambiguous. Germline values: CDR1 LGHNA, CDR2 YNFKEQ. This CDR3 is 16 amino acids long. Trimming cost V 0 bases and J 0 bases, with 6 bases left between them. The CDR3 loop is CASSQEDFSGANVLTF. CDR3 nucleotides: TGTGCCAGCAGCCAAGAAGACTTCTCTGGGGCCAACGTCCTGACTTTC.

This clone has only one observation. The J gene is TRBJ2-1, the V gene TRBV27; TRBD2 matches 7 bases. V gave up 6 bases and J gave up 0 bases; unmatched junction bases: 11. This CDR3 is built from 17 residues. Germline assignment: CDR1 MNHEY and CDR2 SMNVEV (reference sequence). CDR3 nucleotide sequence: TGTGCCAGCAGCCTTTTTCTTGGGGGGGACTCCTACAATGAGCAGTTCTTC. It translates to CASSLFLGGDSYNEQFF.

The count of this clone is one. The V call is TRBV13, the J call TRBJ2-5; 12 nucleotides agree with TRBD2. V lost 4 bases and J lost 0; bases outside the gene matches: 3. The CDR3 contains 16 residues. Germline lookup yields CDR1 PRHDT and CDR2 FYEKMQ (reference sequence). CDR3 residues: CASSSRLAGDQETQYF. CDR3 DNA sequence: TGTGCCAGCAGCTCCAGACTAGCGGGGGACCAAGAGACCCAGTACTTC.

CDR3 nucleotides: TGTGCCAGCAGCCACCAGACGAGGAGCGGGAGACGGTACGAGCAGTACTTC. The encoded protein is CASSHQTRSGRRYEQYF. J is TRBJ2-7 and V is TRBV3-1 (or the pseudogene TRBV3-2); 8 bases line up with TRBD2. The CDR3 is 17 residues long. Germline trimming cut 3 bases from V and 4 bases from J; bases unmatched to any gene: 14. Germline CDR1 and CDR2: LGHDT and YNNKEL (reference sequence).

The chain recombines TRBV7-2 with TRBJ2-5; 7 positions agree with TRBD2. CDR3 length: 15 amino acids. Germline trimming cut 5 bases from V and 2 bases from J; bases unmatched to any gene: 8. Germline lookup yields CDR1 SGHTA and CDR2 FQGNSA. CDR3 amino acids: CASSPVGGSQETQYF. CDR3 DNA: TGTGCCAGCAGCCCAGTCGGGGGGTCTCAAGAGACCCAGTACTTC.

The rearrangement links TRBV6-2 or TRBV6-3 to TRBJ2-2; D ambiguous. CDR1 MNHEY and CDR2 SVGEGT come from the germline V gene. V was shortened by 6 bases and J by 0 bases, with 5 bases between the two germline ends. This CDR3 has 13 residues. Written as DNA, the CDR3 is TGTGCCAGCAGCTCCACGAACACCGGGGAGCTGTTTTTT. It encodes CASSSTNTGELFF.